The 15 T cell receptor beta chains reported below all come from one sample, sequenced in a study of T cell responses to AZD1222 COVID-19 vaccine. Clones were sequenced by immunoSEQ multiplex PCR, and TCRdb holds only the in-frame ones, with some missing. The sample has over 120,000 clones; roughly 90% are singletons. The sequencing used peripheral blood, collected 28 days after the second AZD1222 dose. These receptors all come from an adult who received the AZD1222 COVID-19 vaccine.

As DNA, the CDR3 is TGTGCCAGCGGTTTGGGGGCCCTCCAGGGCTACACCTTC. Translated: CASGLGALQGYTF. The rearrangement uses TRBV6-5 and TRBJ1-2; D might be TRBD1 (6 bases). Germline V gene lookup returns CDR1 MNHEY and CDR2 SVGAGI. This CDR3 comprises 13 residues. V shed 8 bases and J shed 8 bases, with 18 bases lying between them.

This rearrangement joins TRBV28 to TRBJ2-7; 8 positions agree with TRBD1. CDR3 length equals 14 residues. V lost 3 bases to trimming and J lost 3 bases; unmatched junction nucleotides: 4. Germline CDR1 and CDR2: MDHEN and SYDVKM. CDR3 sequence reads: CASSFSDRGYEQYF. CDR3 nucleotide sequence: TGTGCCAGCAGTTTTTCCGACAGGGGCTACGAGCAGTACTTC.

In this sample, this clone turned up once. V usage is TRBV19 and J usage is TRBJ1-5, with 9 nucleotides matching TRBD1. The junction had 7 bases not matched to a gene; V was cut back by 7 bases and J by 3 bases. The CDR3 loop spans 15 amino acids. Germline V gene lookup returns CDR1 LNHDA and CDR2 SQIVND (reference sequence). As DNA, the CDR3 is TGTGCCAGTAACTCGGGACAGGGATACAATCAGCCCCAGCATTTT. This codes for CASNSGQGYNQPQHF.

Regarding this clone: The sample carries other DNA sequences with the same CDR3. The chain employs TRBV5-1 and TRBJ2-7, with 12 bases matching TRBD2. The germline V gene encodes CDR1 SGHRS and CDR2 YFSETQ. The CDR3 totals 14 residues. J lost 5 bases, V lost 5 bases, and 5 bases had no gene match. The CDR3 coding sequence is TGCGCCAGCAGTCCGGGACTAGCGGGCGACGAGCAGTACTTC. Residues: CASSPGLAGDEQYF.

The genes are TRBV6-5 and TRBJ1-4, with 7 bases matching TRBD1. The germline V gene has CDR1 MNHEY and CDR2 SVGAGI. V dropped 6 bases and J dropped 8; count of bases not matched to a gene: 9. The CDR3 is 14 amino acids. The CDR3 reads CASSTTRQGEKLFF. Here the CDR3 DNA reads TGTGCCAGCAGCACCACCCGACAGGGAGAAAAACTGTTTTTT.

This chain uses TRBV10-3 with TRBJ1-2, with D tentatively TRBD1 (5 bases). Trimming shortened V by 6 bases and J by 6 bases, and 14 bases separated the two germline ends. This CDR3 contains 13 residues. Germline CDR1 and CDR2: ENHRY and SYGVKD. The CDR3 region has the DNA TGTGCCATCAGCATCCTACAGGAGAATGGCTACACCTTC. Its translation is CAISILQENGYTF.

Written as DNA, the CDR3 is TGCGCCAGCAGCCAACGCCCGGGACTAGCGGGATACGAGCAGTACTTC. This gives the protein CASSQRPGLAGYEQYF. The rearrangement uses TRBV4-3 and TRBJ2-7, with 13 bases aligning to TRBD2. The CDR3 length is 16 residues. In germline, CDR1 is LGHNA, CDR2 YSLEER. V shed 2 bases, J shed 4 bases, and the junction held 5 bases outside the gene matches.

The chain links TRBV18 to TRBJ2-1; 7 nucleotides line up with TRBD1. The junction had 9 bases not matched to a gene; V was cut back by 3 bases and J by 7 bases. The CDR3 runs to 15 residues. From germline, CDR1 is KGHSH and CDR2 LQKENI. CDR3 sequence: CASSPGQGDLNEQFF. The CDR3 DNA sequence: TGTGCCAGCTCACCTGGTCAGGGGGATTTGAATGAGCAGTTCTTC.

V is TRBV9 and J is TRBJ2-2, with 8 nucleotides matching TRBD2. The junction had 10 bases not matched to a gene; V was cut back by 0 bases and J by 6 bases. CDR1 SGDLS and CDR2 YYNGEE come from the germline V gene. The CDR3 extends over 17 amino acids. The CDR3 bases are TGTGCCAGCAGCGTAGCGGGAGGGGCTAGCAGGGCCGGGGAGCTGTTTTTT. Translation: CASSVAGGASRAGELFF.

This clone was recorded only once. The CDR3 loop is CATSRAQAGELFF. CDR3 sequence (DNA): TGTGCCACCAGCAGAGCACAGGCCGGGGAGCTGTTTTTT. The chain couples TRBV15 to TRBJ2-2; D possibly corresponds to TRBD1 (5 bases). The CDR3 is 13 residues long. Trimming took off 1 base at V and 6 bases at J, with 6 bases between the two ends. Germline V gene lookup returns CDR1 LNHNV and CDR2 YYDKDF (reference sequence).

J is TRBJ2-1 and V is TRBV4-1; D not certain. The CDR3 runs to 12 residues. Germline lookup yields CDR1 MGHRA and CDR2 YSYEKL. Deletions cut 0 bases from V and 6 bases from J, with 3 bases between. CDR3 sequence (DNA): TGCGCCAGCAGCCAAGATCCCAATGAGCAGTTCTTC. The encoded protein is CASSQDPNEQFF.

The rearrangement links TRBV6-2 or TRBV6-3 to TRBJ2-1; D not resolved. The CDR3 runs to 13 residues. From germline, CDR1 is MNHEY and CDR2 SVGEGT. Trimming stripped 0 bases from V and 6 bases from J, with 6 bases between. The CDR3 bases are TGTGCCAGCAGTTACTCGAAGTTCAATGAGCAGTTCTTC. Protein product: CASSYSKFNEQFF.

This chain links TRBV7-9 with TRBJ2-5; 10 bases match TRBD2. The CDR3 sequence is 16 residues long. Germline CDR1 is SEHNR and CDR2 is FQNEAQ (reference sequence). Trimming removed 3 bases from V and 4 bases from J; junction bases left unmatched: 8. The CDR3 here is CASSFKPGLASETQYF. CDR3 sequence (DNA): TGTGCCAGCAGCTTTAAGCCGGGACTAGCGTCAGAGACCCAGTACTTC.

The CDR3 sequence is CASSRSSSPYEQYF. The CDR3 DNA reads as TGTGCCAGTAGTCGGTCTTCCTCACCCTACGAGCAGTACTTC. V is TRBV19 and J is TRBJ2-7, with no clear D. Germline lookup yields CDR1 LNHDA and CDR2 SQIVND (reference sequence). The CDR3 is made up of 14 amino acids. The V and J ends lost 5 bases and 2 bases respectively, with 13 bases between them.

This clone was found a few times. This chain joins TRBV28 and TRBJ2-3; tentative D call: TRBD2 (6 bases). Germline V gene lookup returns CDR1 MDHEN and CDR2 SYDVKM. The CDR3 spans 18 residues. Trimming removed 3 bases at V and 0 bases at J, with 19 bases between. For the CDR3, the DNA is TGTGCCAGCAGTTTCGGGCAGACCGGGACTCTTAGCACAGATACGCAGTATTTT. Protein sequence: CASSFGQTGTLSTDTQYF.